The 9 T cell receptor beta chains below all came from one sample that was sequenced in a study of blood T cell repertoires in COVID-19. Generated by immunoSEQ multiplex PCR, the TCRdb table keeps only in-frame clones and is missing some. Here the sample spans around 300,000 clones, 80% to 90% being singletons. The sequenced material came from PBMCs or T cells enriched from blood (not recorded which). All receptors derive from a woman aged 18-30 years who had recovered from COVID-19.

The rearrangement links TRBV21-1 to TRBJ1-4; the DNA was not used to check the table's D call, TRBD1. TRBV21-1 is a documented pseudogene. The CDR3 covers 16 residues. This CDR3 reads CASSKDTEIRNEKLFF. Written as DNA, the CDR3 is TGTGCCAGCAGCAAAGACACAGAAATTAGAAATGAAAAACTGTTTTTT.

The gene calls are TRBV5-1 and TRBJ1-2; a possible D gene is TRBD1 (5 bases). Germline V gene sequence: CDR1 SGHRS, CDR2 YFSETQ. The CDR3 spans 15 residues. Deletions cut 1 base from V and 2 bases from J, with 12 bases between. The CDR3 loop is CASSLYGTENYGYTF. The CDR3 DNA sequence: TGCGCCAGCAGCTTGTACGGGACTGAGAACTATGGCTACACCTTC. Full variable domain (rest looked up from reference TRBV5-1 and TRBJ1-2): KAGVTQTPRYLIKTRGQQVTLSCSPISGHRSVSWYQQTPGQGLQFLFEYFSETQRNKGNFPGRFSGRQFSNSRSEMNVSTLELGDSALYLCASSLYGTENYGYTFGSGTRLTVV.

This chain links TRBV5-1 with TRBJ1-6; no clear D. Germline V CDR1 and CDR2: SGHRS, YFSETQ. Trimming removed 3 bases at V and 3 bases at J, with 13 bases between. The CDR3 totals 16 residues. CDR3 bases: TGCGCCAGCAGCTCTACAGCTGAACTCTATAATTCACCCCTCCACTTT. This sequence encodes CASSSTAELYNSPLHF.

The chain has TRBV7-9 and TRBJ2-6; D gene uncertain. Per the germline V gene, CDR1 is SEHNR and CDR2 is FQNEAQ (reference sequence). The CDR3 sequence is 15 residues long. Trimming took off 0 bases at V and 3 bases at J, with 6 bases between the two ends. CDR3 sequence: CASSLAVSGANVLTF. The CDR3 DNA reads as TGTGCCAGCAGCTTAGCAGTCAGTGGGGCCAACGTCCTGACTTTC.

The chain joins TRBV10-3 to TRBJ1-1, with D possibly TRBD1 on 5 matching bases. The CDR3 loop spans 13 amino acids. Deletions cut 6 bases from V and 3 bases from J, with 11 bases between. Germline CDR1 and CDR2: ENHRY and SYGVKD. CDR3: CAIRRGEDTEAFF. CDR3 bases: TGTGCCATCAGGAGAGGGGAGGACACTGAAGCTTTCTTT.

CDR3 sequence reads: CASRTTGANTGELFF. The CDR3 DNA is TGTGCCAGCAGGACCACAGGGGCGAACACCGGGGAGCTGTTTTTT. The chain uses TRBV27 and TRBJ2-2, with 7 bases aligning to TRBD1. With 6 bases clipped from V and 0 bases from J, the junction kept 4 bases outside the gene matches. Germline V gene lookup returns CDR1 MNHEY and CDR2 SMNVEV (reference sequence). This CDR3 is 15 amino acids long.

The chain links TRBV25-1 to TRBJ1-5; D call uncertain. V was shortened by 3 bases and J by 5 bases, with 11 bases between the two germline ends. The germline CDR1 and CDR2 sequences are MGHDK and SYGVNS. The CDR3 totals 14 residues. The CDR3 region has the DNA TGTGCCAGCAGTGATTGGGAGACCGATCAGCCCCAGCATTTT. Protein: CASSDWETDQPQHF.

The V gene is TRBV4-1, the J gene TRBJ2-1; D remains ambiguous. Germline V CDR1 and CDR2: MGHRA, YSYEKL. V dropped 4 bases and J dropped 0 bases, with 4 bases sitting between them. The CDR3 is 13 residues long. CDR3 loop: CASSPSSYNEQFF. CDR3 bases: TGCGCCAGCAGCCCGAGCTCCTACAATGAGCAGTTCTTC.

With respect to this clone: Other DNA sequences in this sample translate to the same CDR3. The V call is TRBV2, the J call TRBJ1-2; TRBD1 might be the D (6 bases). V was pared by 4 bases and J by 7 bases, with 7 bases between. The CDR3 runs 11 residues. Germline assignment: CDR1 SNHLY and CDR2 FYNNEI. Written as DNA, the CDR3 is TGTGCCAGCAGTGTAGGGGGTGGCTACACCTTC. Translating gives CASSVGGGYTF.